Included here is one T cell receptor (beta chain) sequence, with context. This record belongs to a study of T cells in Graves' hyperthyroidism and ophthalmopathy. The V gene lost 8 bases and the J gene lost 1 base, with 9 bases spanning the gap. From germline, CDR1 is MDHEN and CDR2 SYDVKM. The length of the CDR3 is 12 residues. Researchers amplified the TCR beta CDR3 regions from RNA transcripts. The HTBI primer set served for first-round RT-PCR of the TCR CDR3. TCRdb re-called the multiplex PCR reads with MiXCR, one entry per CDR3 protein. The sample yields hundreds of thousands of distinct CDR3 sequences, over 20% seen once. Each ophthalmopathy patient scored at least 3 on the Clinical Activity Score and at least 4 on NOSPECS grade, with duration under 3 months. Investigators excluded patients with uncontrolled infection, other autoimmune disease, pregnancy or lactation.

This chain connects TRBV28 to TRBJ2-7; D remains ambiguous. The sequenced sample was blood. The source of this sequence is a young man with Graves' ophthalmopathy. CDR3 sequence (DNA): TGTGCCAGCCAGTGGGCTTCCTACGAGCAGTACTTC. It is translated as CASQWASYEQYF.